Shown below are 5 T cell receptor beta chains from a single sample sequenced in a study of cytomegalovirus exposure and HLA in healthy donors. Profiling relied on immunoSEQ multiplex PCR, and the TCRdb table lists in-frame clones only, not all of them. Among around 300,000 clones listed, roughly 88% were seen once. The source material was PBMCs. The receptor set was obtained from a woman aged 18-29 years in good health and CMV-seronegative.

The V and J genes are TRBV19 and TRBJ1-1, with D possibly matching TRBD1 (5 bases). Germline-derived CDR1 and CDR2 are LNHDA and SQIVND (reference sequence). Trimming cost V 9 bases and J 0 bases, with 14 bases left between them. This CDR3 spans 14 amino acids. The CDR3, as DNA: TGTGCCAGCACCCGGCAGGGCGTGAACACTGAAGCTTTCTTT. It yields the protein CASTRQGVNTEAFF.

This chain connects TRBV27 to TRBJ2-7; 9 bases are shared with TRBD1. CDR1 MNHEY and CDR2 SMNVEV come from the germline V gene (reference sequence). V lost 5 bases to trimming and J lost 6 bases; unmatched junction nucleotides: 8. The CDR3 consists of 14 residues. The CDR3 nucleotides read TGTGCCAGCAGTAAACGGGACAGGGTAACCGAGCAGTACTTC. Protein: CASSKRDRVTEQYF.

This chain uses TRBV14 with TRBJ2-7, with TRBD1 matching 11 bases. The CDR3 length is 22 residues. Trimming removed 0 bases from V and 0 bases from J; junction bases left unmatched: 19. Per germline, CDR1 SGHDN and CDR2 FVKESK. The CDR3: CASSQDRWGAGQGALSSYEQYF. DNA for the CDR3: TGTGCCAGCAGCCAAGATAGATGGGGTGCTGGACAGGGGGCTTTAAGCTCCTACGAGCAGTACTTC. Full variable domain (outside the CDR3, taken from reference TRBV14 and TRBJ2-7): EAGVTQFPSHSVIEKGQTVTLRCDPISGHDNLYWYRRVMGKEIKFLLHFVKESKQDESGMPNNRFLAERTGGTYSTLKVQPAELEDSGVYFCASSQDRWGAGQGALSSYEQYFGPGTRLTVT.

The chain employs TRBV19 and TRBJ2-1; 11 nucleotides line up with TRBD2. The J segment lost 5 bases and the V segment lost 8 bases, leaving 5 bases of the junction unmatched. Per the germline V gene, CDR1 is LNHDA and CDR2 is SQIVND (reference sequence). This CDR3 is 14 amino acids long. CDR3 DNA: TGTGCCAGTGAACTAGCGGGGGTTAACAATGAGCAGTTCTTC. Amino acid sequence: CASELAGVNNEQFF.

This CDR3 is CASSGDYYGYTF. DNA for the CDR3: TGTGCCAGCTCAGGGGATTACTATGGCTACACCTTC. The genes are TRBV28 and TRBJ1-2, with D possibly being TRBD1 (6 bases). Germline CDR1 and CDR2: MDHEN and SYDVKM. The length of the CDR3 is 12 residues. Trimming removed 8 bases at V and 3 bases at J, with 10 bases between.